The 3 T cell receptor beta chains reported below all come from one sample, sequenced in a study of blood T cell repertoires in COVID-19. Clones were sequenced by immunoSEQ multiplex PCR, and TCRdb holds only the in-frame ones, with some missing. The data show roughly 150,000 clones, roughly 80% seen once. The sequenced sample consisted of PBMCs or T cells enriched from blood (not recorded which). These TCRs come from a woman aged 60 to 75 who had recovered from COVID-19.

This chain uses TRBV29-1 with TRBJ2-1; D might be TRBD2 (6 bases). Germline CDR1 is SQVTM and CDR2 is ANQGSEA. The CDR3 is 12 residues long. CDR3 sequence (DNA): TGCAGTGTTAAGTCCGGGGGCAATGAGCAGTTCTTC. Translating gives CSVKSGGNEQFF.

V is TRBV7-6 and J is TRBJ2-1; 10 nucleotides align to TRBD2. V dropped 1 base and J dropped 4; count of bases not matched to a gene: 10. Germline CDR1 SGHVS, CDR2 FNYEAQ. This CDR3 is built from 18 residues. This CDR3 is CASSLVIAGTSAYNEQFF. As DNA, the CDR3 is TGTGCCAGCAGCTTAGTGATCGCCGGGACTAGCGCATACAATGAGCAGTTCTTC. The complete variable domain, with remaining parts taken from reference TRBV7-6 and TRBJ2-1, reads GAGVSQSPRYKVTKRGQDVALRCDPISGHVSLYWYRQALGQGPEFLTYFNYEAQQDKSGLPNDRFSAERPEGSISTLTIQRTEQRDSAMYRCASSLVIAGTSAYNEQFFGPGTRLTVL.

This chain links TRBV10-3 with TRBJ2-1, with D perhaps TRBD2 (6 bases). Germline V gene data show CDR1 as ENHRY and CDR2 as SYGVKD. V was cut by 2 bases and J by 10 bases, with 18 bases left in between. The CDR3 is made up of 15 amino acids. CDR3 in DNA: TGTGCCATCAGTGAGCTACGGGAGTCTGATAGGGAGCAGTTCTTC. It specifies CAISELRESDREQFF.